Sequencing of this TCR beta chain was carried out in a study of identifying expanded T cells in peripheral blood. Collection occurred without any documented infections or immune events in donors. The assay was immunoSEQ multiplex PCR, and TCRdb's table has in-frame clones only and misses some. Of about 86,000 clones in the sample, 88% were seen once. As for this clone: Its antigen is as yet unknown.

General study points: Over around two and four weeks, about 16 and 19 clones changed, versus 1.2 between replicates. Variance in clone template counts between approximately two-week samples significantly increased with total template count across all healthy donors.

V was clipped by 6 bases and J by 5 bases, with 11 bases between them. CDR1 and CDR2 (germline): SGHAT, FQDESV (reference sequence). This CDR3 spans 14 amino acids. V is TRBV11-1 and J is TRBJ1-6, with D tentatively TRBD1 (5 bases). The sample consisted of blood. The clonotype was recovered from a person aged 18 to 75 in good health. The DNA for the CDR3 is TGTGCCAGCAGGAGACAGCAAAATAATTCACCCCTCCACTTT. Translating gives CASRRQQNNSPLHF.